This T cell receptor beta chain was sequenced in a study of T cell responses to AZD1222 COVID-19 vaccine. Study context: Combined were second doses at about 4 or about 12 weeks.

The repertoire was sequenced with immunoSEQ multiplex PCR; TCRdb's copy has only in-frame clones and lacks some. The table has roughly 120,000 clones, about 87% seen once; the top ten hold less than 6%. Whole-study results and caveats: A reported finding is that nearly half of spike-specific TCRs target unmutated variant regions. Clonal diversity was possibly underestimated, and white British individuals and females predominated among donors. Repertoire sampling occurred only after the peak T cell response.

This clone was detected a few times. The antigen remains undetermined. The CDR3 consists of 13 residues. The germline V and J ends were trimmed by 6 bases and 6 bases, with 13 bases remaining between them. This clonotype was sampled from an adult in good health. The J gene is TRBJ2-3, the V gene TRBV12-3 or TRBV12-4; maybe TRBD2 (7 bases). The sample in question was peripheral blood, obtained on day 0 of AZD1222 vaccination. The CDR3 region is CASRVGGPDTQYF. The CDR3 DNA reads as TGTGCCAGCAGGGTCGGGGGGCCCGATACGCAGTATTTT.